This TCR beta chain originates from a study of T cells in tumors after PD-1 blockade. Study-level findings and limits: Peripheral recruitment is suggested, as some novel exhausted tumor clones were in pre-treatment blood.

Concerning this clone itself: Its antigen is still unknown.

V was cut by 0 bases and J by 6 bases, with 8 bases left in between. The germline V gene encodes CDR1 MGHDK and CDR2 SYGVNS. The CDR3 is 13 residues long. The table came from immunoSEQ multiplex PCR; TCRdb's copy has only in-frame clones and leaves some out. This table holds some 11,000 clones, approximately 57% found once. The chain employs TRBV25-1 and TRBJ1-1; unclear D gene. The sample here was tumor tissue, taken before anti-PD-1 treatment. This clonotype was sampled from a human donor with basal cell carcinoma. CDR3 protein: CASSEYIPPEAFF. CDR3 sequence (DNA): TGTGCCAGCAGTGAATATATCCCCCCTGAAGCTTTCTTT.